Listed below are T cell receptor beta chains from one sample, sequenced in a study of metastatic and nonmetastatic thyroid tumors. TCRdb redid the clone calls on the PCR reads using MiXCR. Among 25,000 to 35,000 clones listed, about 16% were seen once. Sequences were obtained from blood. The receptors derive from a female donor with papillary thyroid cancer or a benign thyroid nodule (not recorded which). Some clones in this sample may be carry-over from other donors' samples. The CDR3 runs from the conserved cysteine through the conserved F or W. Fields, in order: clone size, J gene, CDR3 length, D gene, V gene, CDR3 DNA, CDR3 protein. D genes are given only for firm matches. Size tells how often a clone was seen (once, few, many) or the class of an expanded clone, and some rows leave it out.

few,TRBJ1-2,18,NA,TRBV5-4,TGTGCCAGCAGCTTGGACTGGTCCTACAGGGAGGGGGTCTATGGCTACACCTTC,CASSLDWSYREGVYGYTF
NA,TRBJ2-7,13,TRBD2,TRBV20-1,TGCAGTGAAGGGCTAGCGGGACTGTACGAGCAGTACTTC,CSEGLAGLYEQYF
NA,TRBJ1-2,15,TRBD1,TRBV5-1,TGCGCCAGCAGCTCCCCGGGACAGGGGATTGGTGGCTACACCTTC,CASSSPGQGIGGYTF
NA,TRBJ2-7,18,TRBD1,TRBV20-1,TGCAGTGCCGAGACTAAATTGACAGGGGAGATGAGCTCCTACGAGCAGTACTTC,CSAETKLTGEMSSYEQYF
NA,TRBJ2-3,14,NA,TRBV20-1,TGCAGTGCTAGAGGGGACGGGAAGAGGGATACGCTGTATTTT,CSARGDGKRDTLYF
many,TRBJ1-5,13,NA,TRBV20-1,TGCAGTGCTAGACAGGAGGGCGGACAGCCCCAGCATTTT,CSARQEGGQPQHF
few,TRBJ1-3,14,TRBD1,TRBV20-1,TGCAGTGCACAGGACAGGGGTTCTGGAAACACCATATATTTT,CSAQDRGSGNTIYF
many,TRBJ2-3,16,NA,TRBV25-1,TGTGCCAGCAGTGACGGTAGCGGAGGCAGCACAGATACGCAGTATTTT,CASSDGSGGSTDTQYF
many,TRBJ2-3,16,TRBD2,TRBV19,TGTGCCAGTAGTATATGGCGGGGGGGATTCACAGATACGCAGTATTTT,CASSIWRGGFTDTQYF
once,TRBJ2-3,17,TRBD1,TRBV29-1,TGCAGCGTAGATGACAGGGGTCGATCACATATCGCAGATACGCAGTATTTT,CSVDDRGRSHIADTQYF
many,TRBJ1-1,16,NA,TRBV2,TGTGCCAGCAGCCCCTCAGCGGGGGACCTGAACACTGAAGCTTTCTTT,CASSPSAGDLNTEAFF
many,TRBJ2-5,16,TRBD2,TRBV12-3/TRBV12-4,TGTGCCAGCAGTTTAGGGAGGACTAGCGGGGTTGAGACCCAGTACTTC,CASSLGRTSGVETQYF
NA,TRBJ2-7,16,TRBD1,TRBV5-1,TGCGCCAGCAGCTTGGCGGGACAGGGTCAATCCTACGAGCAGTACTTC,CASSLAGQGQSYEQYF
medium-sized,TRBJ1-2,15,NA,TRBV28,TGTGCCAGCAGTTTATGGGACAGCCGTAGCTATGGCTACACCTTC,CASSLWDSRSYGYTF
NA,TRBJ1-6,18,NA,TRBV27,TGTGCCAGCAGTCCCCTATATAGGGGGATAGCCTATAATTCACCCCTCCACTTT,CASSPLYRGIAYNSPLHF
NA,TRBJ2-2,14,NA,TRBV7-3,TGTGCCAGCAGCTCGTCCTGGGGGACCGTGGAGCTGTTTTTT,CASSSSWGTVELFF
many,TRBJ2-2,16,NA,TRBV12-3/TRBV12-4,TGTGCCAGCACCACACCAAGGGAGCTCACCACCGGGGAGCTGTTTTTT,CASTTPRELTTGELFF
many,TRBJ1-1,15,NA,TRBV9,TGTGCCAGCAGCGTAGATAAGGGGATGAACACTGAAGCTTTCTTT,CASSVDKGMNTEAFF
many,TRBJ2-2,15,NA,TRBV15,TGTGCCACCAGCGGATGGGACGGGCCCACCGGGGAGCTGTTTTTT,CATSGWDGPTGELFF
many,TRBJ1-1,17,TRBD1,TRBV4-2,TGTGCCAGCAGCACCGGGACAGGGGGGATGAGGAACACTGAAGCTTTCTTT,CASSTGTGGMRNTEAFF
NA,TRBJ2-6,18,NA,TRBV7-3,TGTGCCAGCAGCCTCGGGACACCCCAAAGCTCTGGGGCCAACGTCCTGACTTTC,CASSLGTPQSSGANVLTF
many,TRBJ2-2,17,NA,TRBV12-3/TRBV12-4,TGTGCCAGCAGTCCCTCATACGGACGGCTGAACACCGGGGAGCTGTTTTTT,CASSPSYGRLNTGELFF
few,TRBJ2-2,12,NA,TRBV6-1,TGTGCCAGCAGGAGGGGGACCGGGGAGCTGTTTTTT,CASRRGTGELFF
many,TRBJ2-5,14,TRBD2,TRBV6-5,TGTGCCAGCAGTTTAGCGGGGGAGGGGGAGACCCAGTACTTC,CASSLAGEGETQYF
NA,TRBJ2-1,13,TRBD1,TRBV20-1,TGCAGTGCCCTCAAGACAGGGGTTGATGAGCAGTTCTTC,CSALKTGVDEQFF
many,TRBJ1-1,14,NA,TRBV5-1,TGCGCCAGCAGCCGTCAGAACCTGAACACTGAAGCTTTCTTT,CASSRQNLNTEAFF
few,TRBJ2-5,12,NA,TRBV7-2,TGTGCCAGCAGCTTAGCCCGACAGACCCAGTACTTC,CASSLARQTQYF
NA,TRBJ1-2,15,NA,TRBV2,TGTGCCAGCCTCCCCCGGGCAGGCAAGTCCTATGGCTACACCTTC,CASLPRAGKSYGYTF